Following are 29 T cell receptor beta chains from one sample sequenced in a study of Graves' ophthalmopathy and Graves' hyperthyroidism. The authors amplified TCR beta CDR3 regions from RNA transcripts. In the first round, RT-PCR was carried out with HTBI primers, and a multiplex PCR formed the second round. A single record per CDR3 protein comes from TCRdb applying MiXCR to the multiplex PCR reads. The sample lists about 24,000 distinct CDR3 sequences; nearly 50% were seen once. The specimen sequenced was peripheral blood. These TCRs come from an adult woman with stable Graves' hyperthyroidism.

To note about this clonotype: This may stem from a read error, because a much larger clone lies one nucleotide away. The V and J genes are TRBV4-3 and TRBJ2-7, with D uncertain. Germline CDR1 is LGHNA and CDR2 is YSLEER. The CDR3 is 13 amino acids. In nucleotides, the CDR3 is TGCGCCGGCAGCCAAGATAAGTGCGGCGAACAGTACTTC. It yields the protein CAGSQDKCGEQYF.

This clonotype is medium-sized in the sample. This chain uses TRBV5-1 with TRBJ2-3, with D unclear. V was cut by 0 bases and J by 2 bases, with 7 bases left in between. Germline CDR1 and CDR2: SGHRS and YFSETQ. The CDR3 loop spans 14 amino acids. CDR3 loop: CASSLARTTDTQYF. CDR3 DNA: TGCGCCAGCAGCTTGGCCCGGACCACAGATACGCAGTATTTT.

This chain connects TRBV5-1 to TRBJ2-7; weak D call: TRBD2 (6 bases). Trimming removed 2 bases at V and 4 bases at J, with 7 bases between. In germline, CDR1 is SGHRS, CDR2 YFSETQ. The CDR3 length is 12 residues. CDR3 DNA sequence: TGCGCCAGCAGCTTTAGCGGATACGAGCAGTACTTC. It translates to CASSFSGYEQYF.

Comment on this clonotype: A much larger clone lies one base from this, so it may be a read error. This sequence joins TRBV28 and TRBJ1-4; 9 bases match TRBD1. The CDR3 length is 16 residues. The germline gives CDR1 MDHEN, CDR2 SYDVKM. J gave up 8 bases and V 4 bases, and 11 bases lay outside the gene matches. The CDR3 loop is CASSYQQGALVEKLFF. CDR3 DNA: TGTGCCAGCAGTTATCAACAGGGGGCATTGGTCGAAAAACTGTTTTTT.

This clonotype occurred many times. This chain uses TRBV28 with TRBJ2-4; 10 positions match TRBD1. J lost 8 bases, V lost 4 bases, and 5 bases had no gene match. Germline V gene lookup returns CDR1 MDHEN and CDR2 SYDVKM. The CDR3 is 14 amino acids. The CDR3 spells CASSSRTGGDIQYF. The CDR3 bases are TGTGCCAGCAGTTCTAGGACAGGGGGGGACATTCAGTACTTC.

CDR3 in amino acids: CASSEAVGRPGNEQFF. The CDR3 bases are TGTGCCAGCAGTGAAGCGGTGGGGAGGCCAGGGAATGAGCAGTTCTTC. The chain couples TRBV2 to TRBJ2-1; weak D call: TRBD2 (6 bases). Per germline, CDR1 SNHLY and CDR2 FYNNEI. Trimming removed 0 bases from V and 7 bases from J, with 16 bases in between. The CDR3 consists of 16 residues.

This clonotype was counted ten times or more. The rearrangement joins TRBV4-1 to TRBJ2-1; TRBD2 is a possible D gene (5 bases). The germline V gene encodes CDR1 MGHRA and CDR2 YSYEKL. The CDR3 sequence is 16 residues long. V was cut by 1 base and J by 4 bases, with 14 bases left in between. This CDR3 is CASSQGMERIYNEQFF. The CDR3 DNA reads TGCGCCAGCAGCCAAGGGATGGAGCGGATTTACAATGAGCAGTTCTTC.

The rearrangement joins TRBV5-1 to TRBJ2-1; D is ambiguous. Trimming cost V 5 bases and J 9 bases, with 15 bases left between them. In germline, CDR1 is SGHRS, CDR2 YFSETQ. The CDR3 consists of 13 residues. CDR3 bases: TGCGCCAGCAGTGATGGCGGCCGGACTGAGCAGTTCTTC. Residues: CASSDGGRTEQFF.

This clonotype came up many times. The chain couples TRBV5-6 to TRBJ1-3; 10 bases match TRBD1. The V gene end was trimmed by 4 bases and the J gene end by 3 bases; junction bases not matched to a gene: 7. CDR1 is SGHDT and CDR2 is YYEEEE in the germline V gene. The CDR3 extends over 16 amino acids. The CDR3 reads CASSLGGQGVGNTIYF. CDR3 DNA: TGTGCCAGCAGCCTCGGCGGACAGGGGGTTGGAAACACCATATATTTT.

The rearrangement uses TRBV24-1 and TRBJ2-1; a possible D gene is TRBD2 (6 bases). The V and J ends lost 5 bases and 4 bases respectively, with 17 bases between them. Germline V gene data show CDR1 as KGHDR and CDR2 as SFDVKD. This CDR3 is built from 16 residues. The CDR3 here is CATSARDLSGYNEQFF. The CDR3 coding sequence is TGTGCCACCAGTGCTAGAGATCTTAGCGGATACAATGAGCAGTTCTTC.

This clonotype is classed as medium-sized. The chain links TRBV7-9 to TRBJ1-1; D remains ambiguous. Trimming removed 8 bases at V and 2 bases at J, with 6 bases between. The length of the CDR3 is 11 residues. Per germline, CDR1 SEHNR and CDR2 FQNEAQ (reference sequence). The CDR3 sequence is CASSRNTEAFF. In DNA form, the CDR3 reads TGTGCCAGCTCCAGAAACACTGAAGCTTTCTTT.

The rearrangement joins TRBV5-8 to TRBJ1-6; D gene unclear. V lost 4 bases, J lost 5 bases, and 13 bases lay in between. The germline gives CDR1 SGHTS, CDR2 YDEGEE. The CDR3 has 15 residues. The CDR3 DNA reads TGTGCCAGCAGCCGGGCCAAGCTGGATAATTCACCCCTCCACTTT. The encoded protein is CASSRAKLDNSPLHF.

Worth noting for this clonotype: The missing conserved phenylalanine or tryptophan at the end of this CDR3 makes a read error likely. The CDR3: CASSSGDLSGANLLTV. In DNA, the CDR3 is TGTGCCAGCAGTTCAGGGGATCTAAGTGGGGCCAACCTCCTGACTGTC. The gene calls are TRBV28 and TRBJ2-6; tentatively, D is TRBD1 (6 bases). From germline, CDR1 is MDHEN and CDR2 SYDVKM. The CDR3 contains 16 residues.

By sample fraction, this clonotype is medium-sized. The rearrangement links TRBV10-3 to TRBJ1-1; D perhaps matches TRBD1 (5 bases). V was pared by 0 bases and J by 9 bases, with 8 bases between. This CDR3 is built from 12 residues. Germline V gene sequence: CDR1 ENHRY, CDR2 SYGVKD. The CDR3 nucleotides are TGTGCCATCAGTGAGTCGGGGGACCAAGCTTTCTTT. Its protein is CAISESGDQAFF.

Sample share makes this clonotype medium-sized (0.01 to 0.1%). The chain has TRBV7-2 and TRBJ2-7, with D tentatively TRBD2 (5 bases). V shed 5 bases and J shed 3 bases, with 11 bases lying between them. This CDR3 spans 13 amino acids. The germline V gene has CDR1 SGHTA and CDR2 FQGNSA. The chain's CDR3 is CASSTSGSYEQYF. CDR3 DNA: TGTGCCAGCAGCACTTCTGGGAGCTACGAGCAGTACTTC.

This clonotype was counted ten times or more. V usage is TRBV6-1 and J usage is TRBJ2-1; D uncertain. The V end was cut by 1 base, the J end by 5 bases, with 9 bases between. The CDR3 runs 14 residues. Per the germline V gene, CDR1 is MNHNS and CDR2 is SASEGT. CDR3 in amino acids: CASSEVAANNEQFF. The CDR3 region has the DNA TGTGCCAGCAGTGAAGTTGCGGCTAACAATGAGCAGTTCTTC.

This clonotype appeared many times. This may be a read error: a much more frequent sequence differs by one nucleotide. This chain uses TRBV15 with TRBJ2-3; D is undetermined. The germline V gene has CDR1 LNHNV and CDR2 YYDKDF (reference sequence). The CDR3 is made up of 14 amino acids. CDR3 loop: CATSRDRSTDTQCF. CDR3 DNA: TGTGCCACCAGCAGAGATAGGAGCACAGATACGCAGTGTTTT.

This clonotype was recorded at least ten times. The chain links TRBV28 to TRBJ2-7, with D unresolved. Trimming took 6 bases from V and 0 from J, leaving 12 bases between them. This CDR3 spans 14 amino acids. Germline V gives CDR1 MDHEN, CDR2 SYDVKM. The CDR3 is CASRPAPGSYEQYF. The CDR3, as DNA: TGTGCCAGCAGACCAGCTCCCGGCTCCTACGAGCAGTACTTC.

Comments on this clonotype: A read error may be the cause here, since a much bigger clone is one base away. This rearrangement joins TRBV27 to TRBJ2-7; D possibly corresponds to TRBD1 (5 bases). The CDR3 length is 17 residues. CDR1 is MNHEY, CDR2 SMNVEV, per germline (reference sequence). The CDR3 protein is CASSFYAFQGLGYEQHF. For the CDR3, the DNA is TGTGCCAGCAGTTTCTATGCGTTTCAGGGTTTGGGCTACGAGCAGCACTTC.

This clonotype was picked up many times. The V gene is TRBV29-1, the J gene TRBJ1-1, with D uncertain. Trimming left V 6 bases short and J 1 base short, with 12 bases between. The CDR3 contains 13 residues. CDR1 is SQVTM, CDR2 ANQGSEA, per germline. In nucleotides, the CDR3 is TGCAGCGTGGAGATACGGAGGAACACTGAAGCTTTCTTT. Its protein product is CSVEIRRNTEAFF.

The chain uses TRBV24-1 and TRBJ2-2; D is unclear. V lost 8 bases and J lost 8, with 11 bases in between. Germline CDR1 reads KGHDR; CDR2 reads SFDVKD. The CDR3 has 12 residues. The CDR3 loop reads CATIGWEGELFF. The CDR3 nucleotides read TGTGCCACCATCGGTTGGGAAGGGGAGCTGTTTTTT.

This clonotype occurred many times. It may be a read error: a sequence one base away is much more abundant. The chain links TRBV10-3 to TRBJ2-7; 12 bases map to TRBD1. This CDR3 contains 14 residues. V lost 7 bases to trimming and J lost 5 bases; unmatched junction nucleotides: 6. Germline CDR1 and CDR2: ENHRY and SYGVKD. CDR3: CAITWDRGLNEQYF. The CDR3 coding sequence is TGTGCCATCACCTGGGACAGGGGGCTGAACGAGCAGTACTTC.

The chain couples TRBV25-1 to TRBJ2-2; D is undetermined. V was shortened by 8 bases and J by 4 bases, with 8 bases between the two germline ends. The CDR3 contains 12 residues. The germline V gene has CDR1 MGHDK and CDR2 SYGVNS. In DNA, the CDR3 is TGTGCCAGCGGCCTGGTCACCGGGGAGCTGTTTTTT. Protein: CASGLVTGELFF.

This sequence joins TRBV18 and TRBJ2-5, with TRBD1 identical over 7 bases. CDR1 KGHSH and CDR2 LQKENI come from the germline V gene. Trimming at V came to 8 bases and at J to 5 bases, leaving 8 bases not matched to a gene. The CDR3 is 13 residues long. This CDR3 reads CASTWSRGETQYF. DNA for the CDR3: TGTGCCAGCACATGGAGCAGGGGGGAGACCCAGTACTTC.

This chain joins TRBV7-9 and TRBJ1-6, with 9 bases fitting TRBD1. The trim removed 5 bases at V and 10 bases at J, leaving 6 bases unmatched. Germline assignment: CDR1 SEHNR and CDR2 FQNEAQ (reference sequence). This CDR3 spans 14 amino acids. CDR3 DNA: TGTGCCAGCAGCGGGACAGGGCTAGTCTCACCCCTCCACTTT. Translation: CASSGTGLVSPLHF. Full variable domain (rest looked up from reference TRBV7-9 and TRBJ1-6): DTGVSQNPRHKITKRGQNVTFRCDPISEHNRLYWYRQTLGQGPEFLTYFQNEAQLEKSRLLSDRFSAERPKGSFSTLEIQRTEQGDSAMYLCASSGTGLVSPLHFGNGTRLTVT.

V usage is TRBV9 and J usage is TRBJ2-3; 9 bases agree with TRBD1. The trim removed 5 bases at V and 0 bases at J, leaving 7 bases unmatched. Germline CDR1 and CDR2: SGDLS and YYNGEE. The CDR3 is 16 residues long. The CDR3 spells CASRRTGGASTDTQYF. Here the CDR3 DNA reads TGTGCCAGCAGACGAACAGGGGGCGCCAGCACAGATACGCAGTATTTT.

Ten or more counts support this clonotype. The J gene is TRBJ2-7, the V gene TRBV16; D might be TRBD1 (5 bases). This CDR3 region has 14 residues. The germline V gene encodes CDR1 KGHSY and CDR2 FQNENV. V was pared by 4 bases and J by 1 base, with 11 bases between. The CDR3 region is CASSRGIPSYEQYF. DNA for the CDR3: TGTGCCAGCAGCCGGGGCATCCCTTCCTACGAGCAGTACTTC.

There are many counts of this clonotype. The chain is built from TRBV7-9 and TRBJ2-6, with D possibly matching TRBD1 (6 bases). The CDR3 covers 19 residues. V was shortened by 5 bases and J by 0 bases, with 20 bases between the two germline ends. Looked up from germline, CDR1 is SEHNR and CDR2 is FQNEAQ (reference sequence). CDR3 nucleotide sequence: TGTGCCAGCAGCCCACCCTTCTGGACAGAGCGCTCTGGGGCCAACGTCCTGACTTTC. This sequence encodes CASSPPFWTERSGANVLTF.

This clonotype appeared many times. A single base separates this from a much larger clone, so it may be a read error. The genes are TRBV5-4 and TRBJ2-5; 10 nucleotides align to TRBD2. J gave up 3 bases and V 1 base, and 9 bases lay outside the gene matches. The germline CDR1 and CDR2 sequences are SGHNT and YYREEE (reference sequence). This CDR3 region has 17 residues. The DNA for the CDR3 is TGTGCCAGCAGCTTGCCTAGCGGGGGAGGGAATAAAGAGACCCAGTACTTC. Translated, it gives CASSLPSGGGNKETQYF.